This T cell receptor (beta chain) was captured by sequencing in a study of CD8 T cells in Susac syndrome. Turning to this clonotype: The antigen is not known.

CD8+ and CD4+ T cells from blood underwent TCR beta sequencing, which was carried out in a high-throughput format. Study-level results: In its TCR sequencing and HLA analysis, the study acknowledged that the number of individuals was relatively small.

The CDR3 has 16 amino acids. V was shortened by 1 base and J by 9 bases, with 19 bases between the two germline ends. Germline CDR1 reads SGHTA; CDR2 reads FQGNSA. Random hexamers were used to reverse transcribe about 0.45 to 1 ug of RNA. Amplification of TCR beta CDR3 across 54 Vbeta and 13 Jbeta was performed with immunoSEQ multiplex PCR. One entry per CDR3 protein results from TCRdb running MiXCR on the immunoSEQ multiplex PCR reads. The repertoire consists of under 350,000 distinct CDR3 sequences, with roughly 94% occurring once and the leading ten covering more than 0.06%. The V call is TRBV7-2, the J call TRBJ2-1; maybe TRBD2 (7 bases). The source is a human donor with multiple sclerosis. Material for sequencing was CD4+ T cells from PBMCs. The DNA for the CDR3 is TGTGCCAGCAGCTTAGGGGGGGCGGGGGCTAGTAGTGAGCAGTTCTTC. Its translation: CASSLGGAGASSEQFF.